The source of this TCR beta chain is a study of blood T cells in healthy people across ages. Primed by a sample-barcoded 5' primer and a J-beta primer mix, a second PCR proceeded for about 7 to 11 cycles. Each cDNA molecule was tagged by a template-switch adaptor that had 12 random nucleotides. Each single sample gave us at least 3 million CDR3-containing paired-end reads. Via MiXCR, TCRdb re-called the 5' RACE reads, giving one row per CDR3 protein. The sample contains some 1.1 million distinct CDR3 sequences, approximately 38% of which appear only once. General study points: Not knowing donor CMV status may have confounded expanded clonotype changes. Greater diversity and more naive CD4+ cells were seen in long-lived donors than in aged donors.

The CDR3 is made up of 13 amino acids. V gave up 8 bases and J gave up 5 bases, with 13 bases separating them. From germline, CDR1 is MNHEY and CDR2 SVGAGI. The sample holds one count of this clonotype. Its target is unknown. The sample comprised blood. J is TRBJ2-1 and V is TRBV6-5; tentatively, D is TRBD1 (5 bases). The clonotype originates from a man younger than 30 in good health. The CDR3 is CASGHKDNNEQFF. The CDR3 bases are TGTGCCAGCGGACATAAAGATAACAATGAGCAGTTCTTC.